These 25 T cell receptor beta chains were all obtained from the same sample, sequenced in a study of blood T cell repertoires in COVID-19. Only in-frame clones appear in the TCRdb table, and some are missing; sequencing was by immunoSEQ multiplex PCR. There are fewer than 250,000 clones in the sample; approximately 84% occur only once, and around 2% lies in the top ten. The sample comprised PBMCs or T cells enriched from blood (not recorded which). These receptors came from a man aged 60-69 years who had recovered from COVID-19.

The J gene is TRBJ2-7, the V gene TRBV30; possibly TRBD1 for D (5 bases). The V end was cut by 0 bases, the J end by 0 bases, with 6 bases between. The germline V gene has CDR1 GTSNPN and CDR2 SVGIG (reference sequence). The CDR3 length is 13 residues. The CDR3 is CAWSVTASYEQYF. DNA for the CDR3: TGTGCCTGGAGTGTGACAGCCTCCTACGAGCAGTACTTC.

The J gene is TRBJ1-4, the V gene TRBV6-5, with 11 nucleotides matching TRBD1. Germline V gives CDR1 MNHEY, CDR2 SVGAGI. This CDR3 is built from 15 residues. V lost 6 bases to trimming and J lost 3 bases; unmatched junction nucleotides: 3. The CDR3 DNA sequence: TGTGCCAGCAGGGACAGGGGGCTTGCTAATGAAAAACTGTTTTTT. It codes for CASRDRGLANEKLFF.

This rearrangement joins TRBV7-5 to TRBJ2-5; the D segment call TRBD2 is taken from the table without a DNA check. TRBV7-5 represents a pseudogene. This CDR3 has 14 amino acids. The CDR3 region has the DNA TGTGCCAGAAGGCGGGGGGTGGTCCAAGAGACCCAGTACTTC. Its protein is CARRRGVVQETQYF.

This clone was counted once. The CDR3 DNA sequence: TGTGCCAGCAGCTTAATGGGCAACATCGACGAGCAGTACTTC. This gives the protein CASSLMGNIDEQYF. The rearrangement uses TRBV7-2 and TRBJ2-7; no reliable D call. This CDR3 has 14 amino acids. Trimming cost V 2 bases and J 5 bases, with 13 bases left between them. CDR1 and CDR2 from the germline V gene are SGHTA and FQGNSA.

This chain connects TRBV15 to TRBJ1-6, with TRBD1 as a possible D gene (6 bases). CDR1 and CDR2 from the germline V gene are LNHNV and YYDKDF (reference sequence). The CDR3 covers 15 residues. V was clipped by 3 bases and J by 6 bases, with 12 bases between them. The CDR3 loop reads CATSSSGQINSPLHF. In nucleotides, the CDR3 is TGTGCCACCAGCAGTTCCGGACAGATTAATTCACCCCTCCACTTT.

The chain recombines TRBV2 with TRBJ2-5; TRBD1 matches at 10 bases. Unmatched junction bases numbered 2, after V lost 7 bases and J lost 0 bases. The CDR3 totals 14 residues. Germline loops: CDR1 SNHLY, CDR2 FYNNEI. The CDR3 protein is CASMGQGYQETQYF. The DNA for the CDR3 is TGTGCCAGCATGGGACAGGGGTACCAAGAGACCCAGTACTTC.

The chain combines TRBV13 with TRBJ1-1; 9 nucleotides match TRBD1. The CDR3 consists of 16 residues. Germline loops: CDR1 PRHDT, CDR2 FYEKMQ (reference sequence). With 5 bases clipped from V and 4 bases from J, the junction kept 11 bases outside the gene matches. As DNA, the CDR3 is TGTGCCAGCAGCCACACCTCGACAGGGGGGGGCACTGAAGCTTTCTTT. The encoded protein is CASSHTSTGGGTEAFF.

The chain has TRBV2 and TRBJ1-1; D might be TRBD1 (5 bases). The V end was cut by 6 bases, the J end by 5 bases, with 10 bases between. Germline loops: CDR1 SNHLY, CDR2 FYNNEI. This CDR3 has 12 residues. The CDR3 DNA follows: TGTGCCAGCAGGGACAAAGGGACTGAAGCTTTCTTT. Protein: CASRDKGTEAFF.

The chain employs TRBV5-1 and TRBJ2-1; possible D gene TRBD1, 6 bases. V lost 0 bases to trimming and J lost 6 bases, with 13 bases between them. The CDR3 covers 15 residues. Looked up from germline, CDR1 is SGHRS and CDR2 is YFSETQ. The DNA of the CDR3 is TGCGCCAGCAGCTTGGTCTTGGGGGCCACCAATGAGCAGTTCTTC. As protein: CASSLVLGATNEQFF.

The V gene is TRBV6-2 or TRBV6-3, the J gene TRBJ2-1; possibly TRBD1 for D (6 bases). Trimming cost V 6 bases and J 6 bases, with 18 bases left between them. Per the germline V gene, CDR1 is MNHEY and CDR2 is SVGEGT. The CDR3 runs 15 residues. This CDR3 is CASSQDSYTVNEQFF. CDR3 DNA sequence: TGTGCCAGCAGCCAGGACAGCTACACTGTCAATGAGCAGTTCTTC.

The chain has TRBV2 and TRBJ2-7, with a possible D match to TRBD1 (6 bases). The germline V gene encodes CDR1 SNHLY and CDR2 FYNNEI. This CDR3 region has 13 residues. The V end lost 6 bases, the J end lost 0 bases, and 9 bases lay between the germline ends. CDR3 bases: TGTGCCAGCAGGAAGGACAGCTCCTACGAGCAGTACTTC. This translates into CASRKDSSYEQYF.

V usage is TRBV15 and J usage is TRBJ2-1, with D maybe TRBD1 (8 bases). Germline CDR1 LNHNV, CDR2 YYDKDF (reference sequence). The CDR3 is made up of 16 amino acids. Trimming took off 4 bases at V and 3 bases at J, with 16 bases between the two ends. In DNA form, the CDR3 reads TGTGCCACCAGCAATAGACACAGGGGGGGCTACAATGAGCAGTTCTTC. Residues: CATSNRHRGGYNEQFF.

This clone was seen a handful of times. The chain is built from TRBV19 and TRBJ2-5, with D perhaps TRBD1 (6 bases). Germline assignment: CDR1 LNHDA and CDR2 SQIVND (reference sequence). V lost 4 bases and J lost 4, with 16 bases in between. This CDR3 contains 15 residues. Here the CDR3 DNA reads TGTGCCAGTAGTACGAGAACAGGGCCCCGAGAGACCCAGTACTTC. As protein: CASSTRTGPRETQYF.

The chain is built from TRBV10-2 and TRBJ2-7; no clear D gene. Germline lookup yields CDR1 WSHSY and CDR2 SAAADI. The CDR3 is 13 amino acids. Between the trimmed V and J ends, which lost 5 bases and 3 bases, there was a span of 11 bases. CDR3 sequence: CASSPEKDYEQYF. The CDR3 DNA is TGCGCCAGCAGTCCGGAGAAGGACTACGAGCAGTACTTC.

The genes are TRBV7-2 and TRBJ1-5, with D possibly matching TRBD1 (5 bases). The V gene's germline CDR1 is SGHTA and CDR2 FQGNSA. The CDR3 extends over 14 amino acids. V lost 2 bases and J 3 bases, leaving 8 bases between the germline ends. The CDR3 loop is CASSLRQINQPQHF. For the CDR3, the DNA is TGTGCCAGCAGCTTAAGACAGATCAATCAGCCCCAGCATTTT.

The V gene is TRBV18, the J gene TRBJ2-1; 11 bases line up with TRBD2. The germline CDR1 and CDR2 sequences are KGHSH and LQKENI. V lost 2 bases and J lost 4; bases outside the gene matches: 7. This CDR3 has 17 residues. The CDR3 reads CASSPLAGGPLYNEQFF. CDR3 nucleotides: TGTGCCAGCTCACCATTAGCGGGGGGGCCATTATACAATGAGCAGTTCTTC. Variable domain in full (rest from reference TRBV18 and TRBJ2-1): NAGVMQNPRHLVRRRGQEARLRCSPMKGHSHVYWYRQLPEEGLKFMVYLQKENIIDESGMPKERFSAEFPKEGPSILRIQQVVRGDSAAYFCASSPLAGGPLYNEQFFGPGTRLTVL.

This chain connects TRBV19 to TRBJ2-2; 11 bases are shared with TRBD1. The V gene end was trimmed by 4 bases and the J gene end by 5 bases; junction bases not matched to a gene: 9. The CDR3 consists of 17 residues. From germline, CDR1 is LNHDA and CDR2 SQIVND (reference sequence). The CDR3 nucleotides are TGTGCCAGTAGTAGGGGAGGACAGGGGGCAGGGACCGGGGAGCTGTTTTTT. Its protein product is CASSRGGQGAGTGELFF.

This sequence joins TRBV7-2 and TRBJ2-3; 9 bases line up with TRBD2. Germline lookup yields CDR1 SGHTA and CDR2 FQGNSA. After removal of 5 bases from V and 4 bases from J, the junction contained 7 bases not matched to a gene. The CDR3 is 15 amino acids. The DNA of the CDR3 is TGTGCCAGCAGCCTCCGCGGGGGGGGTTCAGATACGCAGTATTTT. It yields the protein CASSLRGGGSDTQYF.

The chain links TRBV11-2 to TRBJ1-3; D unclear. The ends were cut back, 0 bases at V and 4 bases at J, with 16 bases in the middle. The CDR3 is made up of 17 amino acids. Germline V gene data show CDR1 as SGHAT and CDR2 as FQNNGV. The CDR3 DNA sequence: TGTGCCAGCAGCTTAGATTCTCGGACTTATAGGGGAAACACCATATATTTT. This sequence encodes CASSLDSRTYRGNTIYF.

There are a few counts of this clone. As DNA, the CDR3 is TGCGCCAGCAGCTTGGGATCCGGGTCAATGAACACTGAAGCTTTCTTT. Translation gives CASSLGSGSMNTEAFF. The chain combines TRBV5-1 with TRBJ1-1; D gene ambiguous. Germline CDR1 and CDR2: SGHRS and YFSETQ. Trimming took off 0 bases at V and 0 bases at J, with 12 bases between the two ends. The CDR3 runs 16 residues. Combining the CDR3 with reference TRBV5-1 and TRBJ1-1 gives the whole variable domain KAGVTQTPRYLIKTRGQQVTLSCSPISGHRSVSWYQQTPGQGLQFLFEYFSETQRNKGNFPGRFSGRQFSNSRSEMNVSTLELGDSALYLCASSLGSGSMNTEAFFGQGTRLTVV.

This rearrangement joins TRBV29-1 to TRBJ1-1; D gene ambiguous. Trimming took 7 bases from V and 1 from J, leaving 13 bases between them. CDR1 is SQVTM, CDR2 ANQGSEA, per germline. The length of the CDR3 is 13 residues. In DNA, the CDR3 is TGCAGCGGATCGGTTTCAGGGAACACTGAAGCTTTCTTT. It specifies CSGSVSGNTEAFF.

The CDR3 DNA sequence: TGCGCCAGCAGCCGTACCTACAATGAGCAGTTCTTC. This translates into CASSRTYNEQFF. J is TRBJ2-1 and V is TRBV4-3; D gene ambiguous. The CDR3 loop spans 12 amino acids. V was clipped by 4 bases and J by 2 bases, with 3 bases between them. Germline assignment: CDR1 LGHNA and CDR2 YSLEER.

The chain carries TRBV5-4 and TRBJ1-5, with 10 positions matching TRBD1. This CDR3 is 15 amino acids long. Germline trimming cut 2 bases from V and 8 bases from J; bases unmatched to any gene: 7. Germline V CDR1 and CDR2: SGHNT, YYREEE (reference sequence). CDR3 bases: TGTGCCAGCAGCTTCGGGACAGGGGAGGATAAGCCCCAGCATTTT. It specifies CASSFGTGEDKPQHF.

The chain uses TRBV7-8 and TRBJ1-2, with 10 bases lining up with TRBD1. The germline V gene encodes CDR1 SGHVS and CDR2 FQNEAQ. Trimming removed 1 base from V and 8 bases from J; junction bases left unmatched: 4. The CDR3 sequence is 14 residues long. The DNA for the CDR3 is TGTGCCAGCAGCTTAGACCGGGACAGGGGAGGCTACACCTTC. Amino acid sequence: CASSLDRDRGGYTF.

The rearrangement links TRBV27 to TRBJ1-6; the D is unclear. V was clipped by 2 bases and J by 10 bases, with 9 bases between them. The CDR3 consists of 13 residues. Germline V gene lookup returns CDR1 MNHEY and CDR2 SMNVEV (reference sequence). The CDR3 protein is CASSLGRESPLHF. The CDR3 DNA follows: TGTGCCAGCAGTTTAGGGCGGGAATCACCCCTCCACTTT.